The subject of this entry is one T cell receptor (beta chain). This sample is drawn from a study of blood T cell repertoires in COVID-19. Authors' processing steps: How many nucleated cells were present was estimated from reference gene primer amplification. The method was immunoSEQ multiplex PCR; TCRdb's version includes in-frame clones alone and lacks a portion of them. That table gives V, J and clone size, and the DNA gave D and trimming. The sample includes roughly 70,000 clones, about 91% of them seen just once. The sequencing sample was made of peripheral blood. This sequence originates from a human donor with active COVID-19. The donor label of this sample is uncertain.

As DNA, the CDR3 is TGTGCCAGCAGTTTATTAGGGACTAAACCCTACGAGCAGTACTTC. It codes for CASSLLGTKPYEQYF. The rearrangement uses TRBV28 and TRBJ2-7, with 7 bases matching TRBD2. The CDR3 loop spans 15 amino acids. Germline CDR1 and CDR2: MDHEN and SYDVKM. J lost 2 bases, V lost 1 base, and 5 bases had no gene match. The complete variable domain, with remaining parts taken from reference TRBV28 and TRBJ2-7, reads DVKVTQSSRYLVKRTGEKVFLECVQDMDHENMFWYRQDPGLGLRLIYFSYDVKMKEKGDIPEGYSVSREKKERFSLILESASTNQTSMYLCASSLLGTKPYEQYFGPGTRLTVT.